Shown below are 27 T cell receptor beta chains from a single sample sequenced in a study of cytomegalovirus exposure and HLA in healthy donors (dated 2017 in TCRdb). Libraries were constructed by the immunoSEQ multiplex PCR assay. The multiplex PCR relied on a mix of 60 forward primers for TCR Vbeta segments and 13 reverse primers for TCR Jbeta segments. Entries here come from immuneACCESS through TCRdb and include only in-frame sequences with V and J called. Some clones fail to appear in such tables; in the studies checked, an unresolved V gene covers under half of the shortfall, and the cause of the remainder is unknown. For this sample the table gives around 80,000 clones, of which over 65% were detected only once. The top ten clonotypes cover 4.5% of the sample. Sequencing was done on a sample of PBMCs. These TCRs come from a man aged 40-55 years in good health and CMV-seronegative.

The CDR3 coding sequence is TGTGCCAGCAGTCGGACGGGAGACAAGAAATGGACCCAGTACTTC. Encoded protein: CASSRTGDKKWTQYF. The chain combines TRBV6-5 with TRBJ2-5; possible D gene TRBD2, 6 bases. With 5 bases removed from V and 7 bases from J, the gap between germline ends came to 20 bases. The germline gives CDR1 MNHEY, CDR2 SVGAGI. The CDR3 has 15 residues.

V and J are TRBV5-1 and TRBJ2-1, with 13 nucleotides matching TRBD2. The CDR3 length is 16 residues. CDR1 and CDR2 from the germline V gene are SGHRS and YFSETQ. V gave up 3 bases and J gave up 5 bases; unmatched junction bases: 5. CDR3 sequence (DNA): TGCGCCAGCAGCTCGGGACTAGCGGGGCAAAACAATGAGCAGTTCTTC. It yields the protein CASSSGLAGQNNEQFF.

This clone was observed a handful of times. The chain combines TRBV6-5 with TRBJ2-7; 11 bases match TRBD1. Per the germline V gene, CDR1 is MNHEY and CDR2 is SVGAGI. J lost 3 bases, V lost 4 bases, and 5 bases had no gene match. This CDR3 has 15 residues. The CDR3, as DNA: TGTGCCAGCAGTTTGACCGGGACAGGGGGCTACGAGCAGTACTTC. It codes for CASSLTGTGGYEQYF.

CDR3 nucleotide sequence: TGCGCCAGCAGCGGGACAGTGGGGGGCTCTGGAAACACCATATATTTT. Its protein is CASSGTVGGSGNTIYF. The chain combines TRBV5-1 with TRBJ1-3, with 7 bases that match TRBD1. V was clipped by 4 bases and J by 0 bases; unmatched bases: 7. Germline CDR1 reads SGHRS; CDR2 reads YFSETQ. The CDR3 contains 16 residues. The full variable domain, in which reference TRBV5-1 and TRBJ1-3 provide the parts outside the CDR3, is KAGVTQTPRYLIKTRGQQVTLSCSPISGHRSVSWYQQTPGQGLQFLFEYFSETQRNKGNFPGRFSGRQFSNSRSEMNVSTLELGDSALYLCASSGTVGGSGNTIYFGEGSWLTVV.

This chain uses TRBV20-1 with TRBJ2-5, with unresolved D. Germline CDR1 reads DFQATT; CDR2 reads SNEGSKA (reference sequence). This CDR3 has 11 residues. V lost 0 bases to trimming and J lost 6 bases, with 5 bases between them. CDR3 residues: CSARDLKTQYF. The CDR3 nucleotides read TGCAGTGCTAGAGATCTAAAGACCCAGTACTTC.

J is TRBJ2-1 and V is TRBV28, with a weak D call TRBD1 (6 bases). Trimming took 6 bases from V and 7 from J, leaving 16 bases between them. CDR3 length equals 14 residues. Germline V gene lookup returns CDR1 MDHEN and CDR2 SYDVKM. DNA of the CDR3: TGTGCCAGCAGCAGGGGCCTTACTAGGAATGAGCAGTTCTTC. Translating gives CASSRGLTRNEQFF.

The CDR3 DNA is TGCGCCAGCAGTGAAAGGGAGGGGGTTGGGGCTTTCTTT. Protein product: CASSEREGVGAFF. The chain recombines TRBV10-2 with TRBJ1-1, with a tentative D call TRBD1 (6 bases). Looked up from germline, CDR1 is WSHSY and CDR2 is SAAADI. Between the trimmed V and J ends, which lost 3 bases and 11 bases, there was a span of 16 bases. The CDR3 sequence is 13 residues long.

This chain joins TRBV2 and TRBJ2-1; TRBD2 agrees at 7 bases. The CDR3 length is 15 residues. The germline V gene encodes CDR1 SNHLY and CDR2 FYNNEI. Trimming removed 4 bases from V and 6 bases from J; junction bases left unmatched: 9. Here the CDR3 DNA reads TGTGCCAGCAGTGGAGGTGGGAGGGTGGTCAATGAGCAGTTCTTC. It translates to CASSGGGRVVNEQFF.

The rearrangement links TRBV6-1 to TRBJ1-5, with TRBD1 identical over 10 bases. The ends lost 7 bases at V and 7 bases at J; junction bases unmatched: 7. CDR3 length equals 14 residues. The germline V gene has CDR1 MNHNS and CDR2 SASEGT. CDR3 sequence: CASTDRGYRQPQHF. The DNA of the CDR3 is TGTGCCAGCACGGACAGGGGGTATAGGCAGCCCCAGCATTTT.

The table lists this clone with a count of one. This chain connects TRBV28 to TRBJ2-1; 7 bases agree with TRBD1. V gave up 2 bases and J gave up 6 bases; unmatched junction bases: 4. Per germline, CDR1 MDHEN and CDR2 SYDVKM. The CDR3 runs 14 residues. This chain's CDR3 is CASSLQGVPNEQFF. In nucleotides, the CDR3 is TGTGCCAGCAGTTTACAGGGGGTCCCCAATGAGCAGTTCTTC. Full variable domain (outside the CDR3, taken from reference TRBV28 and TRBJ2-1): DVKVTQSSRYLVKRTGEKVFLECVQDMDHENMFWYRQDPGLGLRLIYFSYDVKMKEKGDIPEGYSVSREKKERFSLILESASTNQTSMYLCASSLQGVPNEQFFGPGTRLTVL.

The V and J genes are TRBV4-3 and TRBJ2-1, with a possible D match to TRBD2 (6 bases). CDR1 LGHNA and CDR2 YSLEER come from the germline V gene. This CDR3 is 14 amino acids long. The V end was cut by 3 bases, the J end by 6 bases, with 12 bases between. The CDR3 protein is CASSQGLDPNEQFF. The CDR3 coding sequence is TGCGCCAGCAGCCAGGGACTCGATCCCAATGAGCAGTTCTTC.

The gene calls are TRBV29-1 and TRBJ2-2; D possibly corresponds to TRBD1 (6 bases). V shed 1 base and J shed 5 bases, with 11 bases lying between them. The CDR3 length is 14 residues. From germline, CDR1 is SQVTM and CDR2 ANQGSEA. CDR3 DNA: TGCAGCGTTGAAGGCAGGGGACGGACCGGGGAGCTGTTTTTT. Protein product: CSVEGRGRTGELFF.

The gene calls are TRBV19 and TRBJ1-4, with D uncertain. Germline values: CDR1 LNHDA, CDR2 SQIVND (reference sequence). Trimming shortened V by 7 bases and J by 3 bases, and 21 bases separated the two germline ends. The length of the CDR3 is 17 residues. This CDR3 is CASTTRRGIGANEKLFF. CDR3 bases: TGTGCCAGTACCACCAGGCGGGGAATCGGAGCTAATGAAAAACTGTTTTTT. Together with reference TRBV19 and TRBJ1-4, the CDR3 gives the full variable domain: DGGITQSPKYLFRKEGQNVTLSCEQNLNHDAMYWYRQDPGQGLRLIYYSQIVNDFQKGDIAEGYSVSREKKESFPLTVTSAQKNPTAFYLCASTTRRGIGANEKLFFGSGTQLSVL.

In this sample, this clone turned up a few times. The chain employs TRBV4-2 and TRBJ2-7; 8 nucleotides match TRBD1. The CDR3 is made up of 15 amino acids. The V segment lost 1 base and the J segment 2 bases; nucleotides outside the gene matches: 4. Germline CDR1 LGHNA, CDR2 YNFKEQ. The CDR3 loop reads CASSQGVGQAYEQYF. The CDR3 DNA follows: TGTGCCAGCAGCCAAGGAGTGGGACAGGCCTACGAGCAGTACTTC.

V and J are TRBV2 and TRBJ1-5; perhaps TRBD1 as D (5 bases). The germline V and J ends were trimmed by 5 bases and 2 bases, with 7 bases remaining between them. The germline CDR1 and CDR2 sequences are SNHLY and FYNNEI. This CDR3 region has 13 residues. The CDR3 nucleotides read TGTGCCAGCAGTTCCAGGGGCAATCAGCCCCAGCATTTT. This translates into CASSSRGNQPQHF.

This chain joins TRBV20-1 and TRBJ2-3, with D hard to call. The ends were cut back, 2 bases at V and 8 bases at J, with 8 bases in the middle. The V gene's germline CDR1 is DFQATT and CDR2 SNEGSKA (reference sequence). This CDR3 has 11 residues. DNA of the CDR3: TGCAGTGCTAGAACAATCACTACGCAGTATTTT. This gives the protein CSARTITTQYF.

The gene calls are TRBV11-3 and TRBJ2-1, with a tentative D call TRBD1 (6 bases). Trimming left V 6 bases short and J 0 bases short, with 15 bases between. This CDR3 is 16 amino acids long. CDR1 is SGHNT and CDR2 is YENEEA in the germline V gene. CDR3 nucleotide sequence: TGTGCCAGCAGTCGCTCACAGGGCAACTCCTACAATGAGCAGTTCTTC. This encodes CASSRSQGNSYNEQFF.

V is TRBV6-1 and J is TRBJ1-1; no reliable D call. The CDR3 is 13 amino acids. Germline V gene lookup returns CDR1 MNHNS and CDR2 SASEGT. V gave up 5 bases and J gave up 1 base, with 8 bases separating them. In DNA form, the CDR3 reads TGTGCCAGCAGTCAGAGGGAGAACACTGAAGCTTTCTTT. This sequence encodes CASSQRENTEAFF.

The chain carries TRBV7-9 and TRBJ2-4; 9 bases are a match to TRBD2. Losses at the gene ends were 3 bases for V and 7 bases for J; bases not matched to a gene: 13. Germline V gene sequence: CDR1 SEHNR, CDR2 FQNEAQ (reference sequence). The CDR3 extends over 17 amino acids. DNA of the CDR3: TGTGCCAGCAGCTTTACGGATGCGCGGGAGGGCTTTAACATTCAGTACTTC. This codes for CASSFTDAREGFNIQYF. The variable domain in full, with the rest retrieved from reference TRBV7-9 and TRBJ2-4, is DTGVSQNPRHKITKRGQNVTFRCDPISEHNRLYWYRQTLGQGPEFLTYFQNEAQLEKSRLLSDRFSAERPKGSFSTLEIQRTEQGDSAMYLCASSFTDAREGFNIQYFGAGTRLSVL.

V is TRBV27 and J is TRBJ1-1, with D perhaps matching TRBD1 (6 bases). The CDR3 has 13 amino acids. The germline CDR1 and CDR2 sequences are MNHEY and SMNVEV (reference sequence). V shed 5 bases and J shed 9 bases, with 16 bases lying between them. CDR3 sequence: CASSDQGFGQAFF. CDR3 coding DNA: TGTGCCAGCAGTGATCAGGGGTTCGGGCAAGCTTTCTTT.

J is TRBJ2-3 and V is TRBV5-1; possibly TRBD2 for D (5 bases). V was shortened by 4 bases and J by 0 bases, with 21 bases between the two germline ends. Germline-derived CDR1 and CDR2 are SGHRS and YFSETQ. CDR3 size: 18 residues. This CDR3 reads CASSLAYGAATSTDTQYF. The CDR3 DNA reads TGCGCCAGCAGCCTAGCTTACGGAGCAGCCACTAGCACAGATACGCAGTATTTT.

The chain joins TRBV5-6 to TRBJ1-2, with 11 positions matching TRBD1. The germline V gene has CDR1 SGHDT and CDR2 YYEEEE. The CDR3 contains 15 residues. Trimming removed 4 bases from V and 3 bases from J; junction bases left unmatched: 5. Written as DNA, the CDR3 is TGTGCCAGCAGCCCCCTGGGACAGGGGGACTATGGCTACACCTTC. Residues: CASSPLGQGDYGYTF.

The rearrangement uses TRBV10-3 and TRBJ2-1; 9 bases fit TRBD1. After removal of 0 bases from V and 8 bases from J, the junction contained 8 bases not matched to a gene. The germline V gene encodes CDR1 ENHRY and CDR2 SYGVKD. The CDR3 is 16 residues long. CDR3 nucleotide sequence: TGTGCCATCAGTGAGTCTCGAGGGACAGGGTGGGATGAGCAGTTCTTC. As protein: CAISESRGTGWDEQFF.

This sequence joins TRBV7-2 and TRBJ2-7, with 11 bases aligning to TRBD2. V was clipped by 1 base and J by 4 bases; unmatched bases: 0. There are 14 residues in the CDR3. Germline CDR1 and CDR2: SGHTA and FQGNSA. This CDR3 is CASSLGLAGYEQYF. CDR3 sequence (DNA): TGTGCCAGCAGCTTAGGACTAGCGGGATACGAGCAGTACTTC.

The chain recombines TRBV2 with TRBJ2-1; TRBD2 is a possible D gene (6 bases). The CDR3 consists of 11 residues. Germline values: CDR1 SNHLY, CDR2 FYNNEI. Trimming removed 2 bases at V and 14 bases at J, with 10 bases between. The CDR3 region has the DNA TGTGCCAGCAGTGAAAGGGACTTCAAGTTCTTC. Amino acid sequence: CASSERDFKFF.

The chain links TRBV19 to TRBJ2-6; tentative D call: TRBD2 (6 bases). This CDR3 is built from 17 residues. CDR1 and CDR2 from the germline V gene are LNHDA and SQIVND (reference sequence). The ends were cut back, 6 bases at V and 2 bases at J, with 17 bases in the middle. CDR3 sequence reads: CASRQHGGRTGANVLTF. DNA for the CDR3: TGTGCCAGTAGACAACACGGGGGTCGGACTGGGGCCAACGTCCTGACTTTC.

This clone came up a few times. J is TRBJ2-4 and V is TRBV19, with TRBD1 matching 9 bases. This CDR3 region has 16 residues. V lost 4 bases to trimming and J lost 6 bases; unmatched junction nucleotides: 10. Per germline, CDR1 LNHDA and CDR2 SQIVND (reference sequence). This CDR3 is CASSTGTGKEGNIQYF. The CDR3 DNA follows: TGTGCCAGTAGTACCGGGACAGGGAAGGAGGGAAACATTCAGTACTTC.